One and the same sample provided the 21 T cell receptor beta chains below, sequenced in a study of the immune and genomic landscape of osteosarcoma. The method was immunoSEQ multiplex PCR; TCRdb's version includes in-frame clones alone and lacks a portion of them. The sample includes roughly 1,500 clones, 50% to 65% seen only once; the top ten take over 15%. Sequences were obtained from primary tumor tissue from the T10 vertebra. The receptors derive from a man aged 18 to 29 with osteosarcoma.

This clone has more than one count but fewer than ten. The chain joins TRBV7-9 to TRBJ2-3; TRBD2 is a possible D gene (5 bases). The CDR3 totals 16 residues. V lost 4 bases, J lost 5 bases, and 19 bases lay in between. Germline lookup yields CDR1 SEHNR and CDR2 FQNEAQ (reference sequence). CDR3 sequence reads: CASSSGRGKTEDTQYF. In nucleotides, the CDR3 is TGTGCCAGCAGCTCCGGACGAGGGAAGACGGAAGATACGCAGTATTTT.

The chain links TRBV6-1 to TRBJ1-1; D remains unclear. Deletions cut 4 bases from V and 3 bases from J, with 15 bases between. This CDR3 comprises 15 residues. CDR1 is MNHNS, CDR2 SASEGT, per germline. The CDR3 loop reads CASSGLHKPHTEAFF. Here the CDR3 DNA reads TGTGCCAGCAGTGGACTCCACAAGCCCCACACTGAAGCTTTCTTT.

The CDR3 protein is CASSRSPDANTGELFF. DNA of the CDR3: TGTGCCAGTAGTCGGAGCCCTGACGCGAACACCGGGGAGCTGTTTTTT. The gene calls are TRBV19 and TRBJ2-2; D gene uncertain. The germline CDR1 and CDR2 sequences are LNHDA and SQIVND (reference sequence). This CDR3 spans 16 amino acids. Trimming took 5 bases from V and 0 from J, leaving 13 bases between them.

CDR3 sequence reads: CASSARYGRTQYF. CDR3 nucleotides: TGTGCCAGCAGTGCTAGGTACGGGAGAACGCAGTATTTT. This sequence joins TRBV6-7 and TRBJ2-3; TRBD2 is a possible D gene (6 bases). TRBV6-7 is known as an ORF, though its function is uncertain. The CDR3 has 13 amino acids. The V gene lost 5 bases and the J gene lost 9 bases, with 15 bases spanning the gap.

The CDR3 bases are TGTGCCAGTCGGGACTTAAGGAATGAGCAGTTCTTC. Its translation is CASRDLRNEQFF. The chain couples TRBV19 to TRBJ2-1; tentatively, D is TRBD2 (6 bases). Germline V gives CDR1 LNHDA, CDR2 SQIVND (reference sequence). V was cut by 8 bases and J by 7 bases, with 12 bases left in between. This CDR3 comprises 12 residues.

The rearrangement uses TRBV2 and TRBJ2-3; D unclear. V was pared by 1 base and J by 0 bases, with 11 bases between. Germline V gives CDR1 SNHLY, CDR2 FYNNEI. The length of the CDR3 is 16 residues. CDR3: CASSEGPYSSTDTQYF. CDR3 nucleotides: TGTGCCAGCAGTGAAGGTCCCTATTCTAGCACAGATACGCAGTATTTT.

This clone was recorded only once. V gene TRBV5-1 combines with J gene TRBJ2-1, with D possibly matching TRBD1 (5 bases). Germline V CDR1 and CDR2: SGHRS, YFSETQ. Trimming pared 4 bases from V and 0 bases from J, leaving 11 bases between. The CDR3 is 15 residues long. The CDR3 DNA follows: TGCGCCAGCAGCCGAGACAGCACCTCCTACAATGAGCAGTTCTTC. Its translation is CASSRDSTSYNEQFF.

This clone has only a few counts. The rearrangement links TRBV7-9 to TRBJ2-2; D unresolved. CDR3 size: 11 residues. V was trimmed by 5 bases and J by 5 bases, leaving 3 bases between them. The germline CDR1 and CDR2 sequences are SEHNR and FQNEAQ (reference sequence). The CDR3 sequence: CASSETGELFF. DNA of the CDR3: TGTGCCAGCAGCGAGACCGGGGAGCTGTTTTTT.

This chain connects TRBV6-1 to TRBJ2-7; perhaps TRBD1 as D (6 bases). V was shortened by 7 bases and J by 1 base, with 8 bases between the two germline ends. The CDR3 runs to 12 residues. The V gene's germline CDR1 is MNHNS and CDR2 SASEGT. The CDR3 here is CASTGQSYEQYF. The CDR3 DNA follows: TGTGCCAGCACGGGACAATCCTACGAGCAGTACTTC.

The chain carries TRBV2 and TRBJ2-7; D possibly uses TRBD1 or TRBD2 (5 bases each). The CDR3 has 15 amino acids. Germline V gene data show CDR1 as SNHLY and CDR2 as FYNNEI. Deletions cut 6 bases from V and 6 bases from J, with 21 bases between. The CDR3 loop reads CASRSFTGTRSEQYF. In DNA form, the CDR3 reads TGTGCCAGCAGATCCTTTACCGGGACCCGTAGCGAGCAGTACTTC.

This chain connects TRBV2 to TRBJ2-5; D possibly uses TRBD1 or TRBD2 (5 bases each). V was shortened by 11 bases and J by 3 bases, with 16 bases between the two germline ends. Germline V gives CDR1 SNHLY, CDR2 FYNNEI. The CDR3 is made up of 13 amino acids. CDR3 DNA sequence: TGTGCCCAGCAGGGATGGGGGAAAGAGACCCAGTACTTC. Amino acid sequence: CAQQGWGKETQYF.

The sample holds a few counts of this clone. This chain uses TRBV10-3 with TRBJ1-3; D is unclear. V lost 3 bases to trimming and J lost 7 bases, with 19 bases between them. Germline CDR1 ENHRY, CDR2 SYGVKD. This CDR3 is 16 amino acids long. The CDR3 sequence is CAISERVPTQGNTIYF. The CDR3 DNA is TGTGCCATCAGTGAAAGGGTCCCAACGCAAGGCAACACCATATATTTT.

The chain links TRBV4-1 to TRBJ2-1, with 11 bases aligning to TRBD2. The CDR3 runs to 17 residues. CDR1 and CDR2 (germline): MGHRA, YSYEKL. The V segment lost 3 bases and the J segment 5 bases; nucleotides outside the gene matches: 9. The CDR3 region has the DNA TGCGCCAGCAGCCAGATAACTAGCGGGGGCCTTAACAATGAGCAGTTCTTC. Its translation: CASSQITSGGLNNEQFF.

This chain joins TRBV6-5 and TRBJ1-2, with 7 bases fitting TRBD1. The CDR3 is 14 residues long. V gave up 5 bases and J gave up 5 bases; unmatched junction bases: 8. Germline CDR1 MNHEY, CDR2 SVGAGI. CDR3 sequence reads: CASSDDRAPYGYTF. The DNA of the CDR3 is TGTGCCAGCAGTGACGACAGGGCACCGTATGGCTACACCTTC.

The chain links TRBV6-5 to TRBJ1-2; 7 bases fit TRBD1. The ends lost 6 bases at V and 3 bases at J; junction bases unmatched: 7. This CDR3 spans 14 amino acids. The germline V gene encodes CDR1 MNHEY and CDR2 SVGAGI. This CDR3 reads CASRRTGADYGYTF. DNA for the CDR3: TGTGCCAGCAGGCGTACAGGGGCGGACTATGGCTACACCTTC.

The chain carries TRBV7-9 and TRBJ2-5; 7 nucleotides align to TRBD2. The V gene's germline CDR1 is SEHNR and CDR2 FQNEAQ (reference sequence). This CDR3 has 15 amino acids. V lost 3 bases and J lost 0; bases outside the gene matches: 4. DNA for the CDR3: TGTGCCAGCAGCTTTTTCAGCGGGGACCAAGAGACCCAGTACTTC. This encodes CASSFFSGDQETQYF.

J is TRBJ2-1 and V is TRBV7-3; 11 nucleotides agree with TRBD1. V shed 5 bases and J 9 bases; nucleotides not matched to a gene: 9. Germline loops: CDR1 SGHTA, CDR2 FQGTGA. The length of the CDR3 is 15 residues. The CDR3 sequence is CASSPGGTGGGEQFF. The CDR3 nucleotides read TGTGCCAGCAGCCCAGGAGGGACAGGGGGTGGTGAGCAGTTCTTC.

The rearrangement joins TRBV5-1 to TRBJ2-6; D is ambiguous. V was cut by 9 bases and J by 4 bases, with 14 bases left in between. The CDR3 length is 14 residues. Looked up from germline, CDR1 is SGHRS and CDR2 is YFSETQ. CDR3 DNA sequence: TGCGCCACCCCCCGGGTAGCCGGGGCCAACGTCCTGACTTTC. This translates into CATPRVAGANVLTF.

The rearrangement joins TRBV11-3 to TRBJ2-7, with D possibly being TRBD1 (5 bases). There are 14 residues in the CDR3. Germline V CDR1 and CDR2: SGHNT, YENEEA. V lost 5 bases, J lost 0 bases, and 11 bases lay in between. The CDR3 DNA follows: TGTGCCAGCAGCCCCCCCACAGGCTCCTACGAGCAGTACTTC. Residues: CASSPPTGSYEQYF. The full variable domain, rest sourced from reference TRBV11-3 and TRBJ2-7, is EAGVVQSPRYKIIEKKQPVAFWCNPISGHNTLYWYLQNLGQGPELLIRYENEEAVDDSQLPKDRFSAERLKGVDSTLKIQPAELGDSAVYLCASSPPTGSYEQYFGPGTRLTVT.

This clone was counted a few times. The chain has TRBV4-1 and TRBJ1-5; TRBD1 is a possible D gene (6 bases). Trimming took 3 bases from V and 5 from J, leaving 17 bases between them. The germline CDR1 and CDR2 sequences are MGHRA and YSYEKL. The CDR3 length is 16 residues. The CDR3 sequence is CASSHPSGAWDQPQHF. CDR3 DNA sequence: TGCGCCAGCAGCCATCCCTCGGGGGCCTGGGATCAGCCCCAGCATTTT.

J is TRBJ2-3 and V is TRBV7-9; a weak D match, TRBD2 (5 bases). Trimming took 6 bases from V and 10 from J, leaving 14 bases between them. The germline CDR1 and CDR2 sequences are SEHNR and FQNEAQ (reference sequence). This CDR3 is 12 amino acids long. The chain's CDR3 is CASSPDYNAQYF. CDR3 coding DNA: TGTGCCAGCAGTCCTGACTATAATGCGCAGTATTTT.